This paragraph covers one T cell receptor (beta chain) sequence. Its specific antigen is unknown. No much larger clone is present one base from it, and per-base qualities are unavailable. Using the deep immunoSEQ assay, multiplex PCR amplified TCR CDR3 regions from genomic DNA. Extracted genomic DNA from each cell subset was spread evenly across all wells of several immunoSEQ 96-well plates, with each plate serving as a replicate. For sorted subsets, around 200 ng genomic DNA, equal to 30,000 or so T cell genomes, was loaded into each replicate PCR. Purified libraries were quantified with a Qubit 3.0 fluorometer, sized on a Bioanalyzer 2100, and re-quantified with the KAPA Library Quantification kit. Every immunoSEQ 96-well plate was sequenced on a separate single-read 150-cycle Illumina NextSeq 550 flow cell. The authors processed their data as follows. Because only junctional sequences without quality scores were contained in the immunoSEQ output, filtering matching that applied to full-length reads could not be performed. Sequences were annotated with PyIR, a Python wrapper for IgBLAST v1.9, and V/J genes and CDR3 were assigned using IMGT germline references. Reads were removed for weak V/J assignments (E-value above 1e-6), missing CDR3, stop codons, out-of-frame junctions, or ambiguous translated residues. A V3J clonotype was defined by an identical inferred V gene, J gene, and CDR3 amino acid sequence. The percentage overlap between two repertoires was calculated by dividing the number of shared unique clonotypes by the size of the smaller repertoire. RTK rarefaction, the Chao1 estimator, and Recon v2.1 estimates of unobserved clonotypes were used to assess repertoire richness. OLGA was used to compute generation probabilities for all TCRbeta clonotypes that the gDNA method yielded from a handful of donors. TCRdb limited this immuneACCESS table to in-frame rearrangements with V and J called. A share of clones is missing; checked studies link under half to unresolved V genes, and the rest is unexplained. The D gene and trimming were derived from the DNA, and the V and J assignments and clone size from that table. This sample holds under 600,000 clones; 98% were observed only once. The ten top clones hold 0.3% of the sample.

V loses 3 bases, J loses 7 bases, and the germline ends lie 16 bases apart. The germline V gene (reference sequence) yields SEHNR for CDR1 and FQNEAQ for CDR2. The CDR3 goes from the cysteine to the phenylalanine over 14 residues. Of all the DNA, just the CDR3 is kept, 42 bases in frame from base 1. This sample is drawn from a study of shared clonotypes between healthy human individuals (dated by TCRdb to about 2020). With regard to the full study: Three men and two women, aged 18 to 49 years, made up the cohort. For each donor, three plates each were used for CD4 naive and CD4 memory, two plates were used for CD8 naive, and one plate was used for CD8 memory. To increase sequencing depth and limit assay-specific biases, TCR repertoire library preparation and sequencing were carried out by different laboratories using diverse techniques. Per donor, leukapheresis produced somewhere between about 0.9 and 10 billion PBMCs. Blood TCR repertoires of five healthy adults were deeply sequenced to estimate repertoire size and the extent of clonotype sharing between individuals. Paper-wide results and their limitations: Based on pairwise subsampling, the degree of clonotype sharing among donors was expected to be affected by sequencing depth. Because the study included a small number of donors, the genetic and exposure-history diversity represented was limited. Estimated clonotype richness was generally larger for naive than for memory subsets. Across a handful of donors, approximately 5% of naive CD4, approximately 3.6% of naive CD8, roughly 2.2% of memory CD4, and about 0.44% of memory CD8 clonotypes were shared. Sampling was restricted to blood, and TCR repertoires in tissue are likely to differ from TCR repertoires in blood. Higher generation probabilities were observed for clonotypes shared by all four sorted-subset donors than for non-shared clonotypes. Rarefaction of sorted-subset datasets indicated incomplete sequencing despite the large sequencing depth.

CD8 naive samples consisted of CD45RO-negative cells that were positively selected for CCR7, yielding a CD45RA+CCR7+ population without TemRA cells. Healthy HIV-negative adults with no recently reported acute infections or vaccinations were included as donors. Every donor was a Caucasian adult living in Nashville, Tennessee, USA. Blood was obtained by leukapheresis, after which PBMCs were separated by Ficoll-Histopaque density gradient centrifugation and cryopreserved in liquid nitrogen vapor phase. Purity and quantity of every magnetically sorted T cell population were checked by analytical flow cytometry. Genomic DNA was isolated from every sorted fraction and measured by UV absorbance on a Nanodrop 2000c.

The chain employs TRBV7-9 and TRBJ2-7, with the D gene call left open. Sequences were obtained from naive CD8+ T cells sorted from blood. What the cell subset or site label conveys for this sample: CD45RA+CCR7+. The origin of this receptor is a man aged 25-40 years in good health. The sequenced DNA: TGTGCCAGCAGCTTGCCACAGAACCGGTATGAGCAGTACTTC. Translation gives CASSLPQNRYEQYF.